This TCR beta chain was observed in a study of OX40 agonist ivuxolimab in advanced cancers. Study information: Past anti-PD-1, anti-PD-L1 or anti-CTLA-4 therapy was accepted, and roughly 37% had received some. Three patients responded partially, comprising one with hepatocellular carcinoma and two with cutaneous melanoma.

The repertoire was sequenced with immunoSEQ multiplex PCR; TCRdb's copy has only in-frame clones and lacks some. The sample has over 85,000 clones, around 85% seen once. CDR3 length: 14 amino acids. Germline assignment: CDR1 SGHDT and CDR2 YYEEEE. Trimming took 5 bases from V and 1 from J, leaving 12 bases between them. This clonotype was sampled from an adult with an advanced solid tumor such as melanoma, head and neck, liver or kidney cancer. The gene calls are TRBV5-6 and TRBJ1-1; D is ambiguous. This specimen was CD4+ or CD8+ T cells sorted from blood, taken in a trial of the OX40 agonist ivuxolimab. The CDR3 sequence: CASRRWATNTEAFF. CDR3 bases: TGTGCCAGCAGGCGGTGGGCAACGAACACTGAAGCTTTCTTT.